These 20 T cell receptor beta chains came from one sample sequenced in a study of tumor and adjacent non-tumor tissue in lung cancer. A modified ARM-PCR protocol with three rounds of nested PCR amplified TCRbeta. TCRdb re-called the multiplex PCR reads through MiXCR, storing one row per CDR3 protein. The data show 200,000 or so distinct CDR3 sequences, about two thirds seen once. This sample's RNA came from whole unsorted tissue. Sequencing input: lung tumor tissue. These TCRs come from a man aged 60 to 75 with non-small cell lung cancer.

Points on this clonotype: This is likely a read error, given that the CDR3 carries no conserved phenylalanine or tryptophan at its end. No DNA is shown, since the ends of the CDR3 on it are uncertain; the CDR3 is the one TCRdb lists. The gene calls are TRBV20-1 and TRBJ1-2. Germline V CDR1 and CDR2: DFQATT, SNEGSKA (reference sequence). The CDR3 adds up to 11 amino acids, both ends counted. The CDR3 sequence: CSASDNYGYAI.

As for this clonotype: A much larger clone is a single base away; this may be a read error. The chain has TRBV4-1 and TRBJ1-2, with D perhaps TRBD1 (5 bases). CDR3 length: 14 amino acids. CDR1 and CDR2 from the germline V gene are MGHRA and YSYEKL. The chain's CDR3 is CASSPASGMYDYTF. CDR3 DNA sequence: TGCGCCAGCAGCCCAGCCTCAGGGATGTATGACTACACCTTC.

With respect to this clonotype: Sequence at one end of the junction differs from germline and may be a read error. The rearrangement links TRBV4-3 to TRBJ1-1, with no clear D. This CDR3 spans 13 amino acids. Germline lookup yields CDR1 LGHNA and CDR2 YSLEER. Written as DNA, the CDR3 is TGCGCCAACGGTATAGGGTCGAACATTGAAGCTTTCTTT. It is translated as CANGIGSNIEAFF.

In regard to this clonotype: Germline is not matched at one junction end, which may reflect a read error. V is TRBV12-3 or TRBV12-4 and J is TRBJ1-2; no clear D. The CDR3 has 14 residues. The CDR3 is CASTLRRAGYGYTF. CDR3 nucleotides: TGTGCCAGCACTTTAAGGAGGGCCGGCTATGGTTACACCTTC.

The chain joins TRBV11-2 to TRBJ2-3; D tentatively reads TRBD1 or TRBD2 (5 bases each). The CDR3 contains 15 residues. Germline lookup yields CDR1 SGHAT and CDR2 FQNNGV. The V end lost 2 bases, the J end lost 12 bases, and 21 bases lay between the germline ends. CDR3 region: CASSLILASTGTQYF. The DNA of the CDR3 is TGTGCCAGCAGCTTAATCTTAGCTAGCACAGGTACACAGTATTTT.

The chain uses TRBV6-1 and TRBJ2-7; no clear D gene. There are 12 residues in the CDR3. Trimming left V 11 bases short and J 3 bases short, with 14 bases between. In germline, CDR1 is MNHNS, CDR2 SASEGT. For the CDR3, the DNA is TGTGCCGGGTACACGGACGGCTACGAGCAGTACTTC. It is translated as CAGYTDGYEQYF.

About this clonotype itself: One end of the junction does not line up with germline, which may come from a read error. The chain employs TRBV20-1 and TRBJ2-1; tentatively, D is TRBD1 (5 bases). The CDR3 runs to 16 residues. Germline CDR1 and CDR2: DFQATT and SNEGSKA (reference sequence). The CDR3 sequence is CCAEAPQDLSYNERFF. CDR3 nucleotides: TGCTGTGCTGAGGCGCCACAGGACCTCTCCTACAATGAGCGGTTCTTC.

This clonotype has a handful of counts. The chain joins TRBV12-3 or TRBV12-4 to TRBJ2-5; D uncertain. Trimming took 4 bases from V and 3 from J, leaving 12 bases between them. The length of the CDR3 is 14 residues. The CDR3, as DNA: TGTGCCAGCAGTTCCTCCGGGTTAGAAGAGACCCAGTACTTC. Its translation: CASSSSGLEETQYF.

A note on this clonotype: Since a much larger clone is just one base distant, this may be a read error. The rearrangement links TRBV12-3 or TRBV12-4 to TRBJ2-7, with 8 bases identical to TRBD1. The CDR3 consists of 14 residues. CDR3 protein: CASRGSAGGYEHYF. CDR3 sequence (DNA): TGTGCCAGCAGGGGGTCGGCAGGGGGCTACGAGCACTACTTC.

This clonotype occurred once. An end of the junction differs from the germline gene, which may be a read error. The chain links TRBV11-2 to TRBJ2-7; D is unclear. This CDR3 spans 13 amino acids. CDR1 and CDR2 from the germline V gene are SGHAT and FQNNGV. The CDR3 sequence is CASNSAFYNEQLF. The CDR3 DNA is TGCGCCAGCAACTCTGCATTTTACAATGAGCAGTTATTC.

Remarks on this clonotype: One junction end does not reproduce the germline sequence, and a read error may be involved. The chain joins TRBV20-1 to TRBJ2-3, with TRBD1 identical over 7 bases. In germline, CDR1 is DFQATT, CDR2 SNEGSKA (reference sequence). This CDR3 is 14 amino acids long. The CDR3 is CSVPRDRSTETQNF. CDR3 nucleotides: TGCAGTGTTCCACGGGACAGATCCACAGAAACGCAGAATTTT.

Concerning this clonotype itself: One end of the junction does not line up with germline, which may come from a read error. The rearrangement joins TRBV5-5 to TRBJ2-7; possibly TRBD1 for D (6 bases). The CDR3 runs 15 residues. Looked up from germline, CDR1 is SGHKS and CDR2 is YYEKEE (reference sequence). The chain's CDR3 is CTSSLGSPGAYEQYF. The CDR3 nucleotides are TGTACCAGCAGCTTGGGTTCGCCAGGGGCCTACGAGCAGTACTTC. Variable domain in full (rest from reference TRBV5-5 and TRBJ2-7): DAGVTQSPTHLIKTRGQQVTLRCSPISGHKSVSWYQQVLGQGPQFIFQYYEKEERGRGNFPDRFSARQFPNYSSELNVNALLLGDSALYLCTSSLGSPGAYEQYFGPGTRLTVT.

For this clonotype: A much more abundant neighbour one base away suggests this may be a read error. Since no conserved phenylalanine or tryptophan closes the CDR3, a read error is the likely cause. The chain combines TRBV20-1 with TRBJ2-7; no definite D call. Trimming stripped 0 bases from V and 1 base from J, with 10 bases between. This CDR3 has 14 residues. CDR1 and CDR2 (germline): DFQATT, SNEGSKA (reference sequence). The CDR3 loop is CSARDQRQSYEQYL. CDR3 bases: TGCAGTGCTAGAGATCAGCGACAATCCTACGAGCAGTACTTA.

The rearrangement uses TRBV19 and TRBJ1-5; D is perhaps TRBD1 (6 bases). The germline V and J ends were trimmed by 7 bases and 6 bases, with 19 bases remaining between them. CDR3 length: 15 residues. CDR1 is LNHDA and CDR2 is SQIVND in the germline V gene (reference sequence). CDR3 residues: CASNSRQEVFQPQHF. The CDR3 DNA is TGTGCCAGTAATTCCCGACAGGAGGTGTTTCAGCCCCAGCATTTT.

This clonotype was seen more than once but under ten times. The V call is TRBV20-1, the J call TRBJ1-5; D possibly corresponds to TRBD1 (5 bases). Trimming removed 1 base from V and 7 bases from J, with 8 bases in between. Germline CDR1 DFQATT, CDR2 SNEGSKA (reference sequence). CDR3 length equals 12 residues. In DNA, the CDR3 is TGCAGTGCTAGAGTGACAGAGCAGCCCCAGCATTTT. Translation: CSARVTEQPQHF.

A note on this clonotype: It is likely a read error, because the conserved phenylalanine at the end of the CDR3 is missing. V usage is TRBV11-3 and J usage is TRBJ2-6; 7 positions match TRBD1. This CDR3 has 17 residues. Germline V gene data show CDR1 as SGHNT and CDR2 as YENEEA. The CDR3 region has the DNA TGTGCCAGCAGTTTAGTTGGACAGGCCTCTGGGGCCAACATCCTGACTCTA. Translation gives CASSLVGQASGANILTL.

V is TRBV5-5 and J is TRBJ2-7; D gene uncertain. The CDR3 is made up of 14 amino acids. Germline assignment: CDR1 SGHKS and CDR2 YYEKEE (reference sequence). Deletions cut 8 bases from V and 1 base from J, with 16 bases between. The CDR3 DNA is TGTGCCAGTAGCCACGCCGTTCAGTCCTACGAGCAGTACTTC. Protein: CASSHAVQSYEQYF.

The chain links TRBV20-1 to TRBJ2-5, with 7 bases aligning to TRBD2. This CDR3 comprises 14 residues. Germline V gene lookup returns CDR1 DFQATT and CDR2 SNEGSKA (reference sequence). V lost 8 bases and J lost 0; bases outside the gene matches: 9. CDR3: CSTGGEGYQETQYF. CDR3 in DNA: TGCAGTACTGGCGGGGAGGGGTACCAAGAGACCCAGTACTTC.

Points on this clonotype: Given a much more abundant clone one base away, this may be a read error. V usage is TRBV11-2 and J usage is TRBJ2-7, with D maybe TRBD1 (6 bases). This CDR3 is 15 amino acids long. CDR1 is SGHAT and CDR2 is FQNNGV in the germline V gene. The CDR3 region is CTSSLRLAGAYEQYF. CDR3 DNA sequence: TGTACCAGCAGCTTAAGGTTGGCAGGGGCCTACGAGCAGTACTTC.

A note on this clonotype: The CDR3 ends on some other residue instead of the conserved phenylalanine or tryptophan, so this is likely a read error. The DNA is left out, because the CDR3 cannot be placed on it with certainty; the CDR3 is given as TCRdb lists it. This chain uses TRBV29-1 with TRBJ2-7; the D call in the table, TRBD2, was not verified against the DNA. The CDR3 region is 13 residues in length, termini included. Looked up from germline, CDR1 is SQVTM and CDR2 is ANQGSEA. The CDR3 is CSARLAGPYEHYL.